These 17 T cell receptor beta chains were all obtained from the same sample, sequenced in a study of T cells in Graves' hyperthyroidism and ophthalmopathy. TCR beta CDR3 region amplification was performed from RNA transcripts. The HTBI primer set drove a first-round RT-PCR of the TCR CDR3. TCRdb re-called the multiplex PCR reads with MiXCR, one entry per CDR3 protein. The top ten clones hold approximately 15% of a sample with 730,000 or so distinct CDR3 sequences, 18% of them seen once. The sequencing sample was made of blood. These receptors were taken from a woman in her 50s with Graves' hyperthyroidism that later progressed to Graves' ophthalmopathy.

This clonotype was counted a few times. The V and J genes are TRBV14 and TRBJ1-2, with 7 bases identical to TRBD1. The CDR3 loop spans 13 amino acids. Germline V lookup: CDR1 SGHDN, CDR2 FVKESK. V shed 5 bases, J shed 7 bases, and the junction held 7 bases outside the gene matches. The chain's CDR3 is CASSSQGFFGYTF. Here the CDR3 DNA reads TGTGCCAGCAGCTCACAGGGGTTTTTTGGCTACACCTTC.

This clonotype showed up just a few times. The V and J genes are TRBV15 and TRBJ2-3; D perhaps matches TRBD2 (6 bases). Germline CDR1 reads LNHNV; CDR2 reads YYDKDF (reference sequence). The CDR3 has 14 amino acids. Trimming removed 5 bases at V and 1 base at J, with 10 bases between. The DNA for the CDR3 is TGTGCCACCAGCGAGGGAGGACGCACAGATACGCAGTATTTT. Protein sequence: CATSEGGRTDTQYF.

This clonotype was seen repeatedly, ten times or more. The chain uses TRBV3-1 and TRBJ1-1; a possible D gene is TRBD1 (5 bases). In germline, CDR1 is LGHDT, CDR2 YNNKEL (reference sequence). V was shortened by 6 bases and J by 8 bases, with 13 bases between the two germline ends. The CDR3 is 12 amino acids. The DNA of the CDR3 is TGTGCCAGCAGGCCCGATCAGGGAGAAGCTTTCTTT. Translating it yields CASRPDQGEAFF.

This clonotype came up a few times. As DNA, the CDR3 is TGCGCCAGCAGCCGTAGCGGGGGGGAGGGTCAAGAGACCCAGTACTTC. Translating it yields CASSRSGGEGQETQYF. V is TRBV4-1 and J is TRBJ2-5, with TRBD2 matching 11 bases. CDR1 MGHRA and CDR2 YSYEKL come from the germline V gene. The V segment lost 4 bases and the J segment 2 bases; nucleotides outside the gene matches: 6. CDR3 length: 16 residues.

This clonotype was seen a few times. No conserved phenylalanine or tryptophan is present at the end of the CDR3, so a read error is the likely explanation. The rearrangement joins TRBV3-1 to TRBJ1-3; TRBD1 might be the D (6 bases). Trimming shortened V by 4 bases and J by 2 bases, and 12 bases separated the two germline ends. Germline V lookup: CDR1 LGHDT, CDR2 YNNKEL (reference sequence). This CDR3 spans 15 amino acids. CDR3: CASSLNAGAGNTIYS. DNA of the CDR3: TGTGCCAGCAGCCTTAACGCAGGGGCTGGAAACACCATATATTCT.

The sample holds many counts of this clonotype. The V and J genes are TRBV28 and TRBJ1-6; weak D call: TRBD1 (6 bases). Germline V lookup: CDR1 MDHEN, CDR2 SYDVKM. The CDR3 is 13 amino acids. V lost 8 bases and J 13 bases, leaving 18 bases between the germline ends. The CDR3 loop is CASLPEQGSPLHF. The CDR3 DNA reads as TGTGCCAGCCTTCCGGAACAGGGTTCGCCCCTCCACTTT.

This rearrangement joins TRBV5-1 to TRBJ2-2, with a weak D call TRBD1 (6 bases). Germline V gene sequence: CDR1 SGHRS, CDR2 YFSETQ. V lost 3 bases to trimming and J lost 1 base, with 16 bases between them. The CDR3 has 17 amino acids. The CDR3 DNA reads TGCGCCAGCAGCTGGATCGCAGGACAGCTGAACACCGGGGAGCTGTTTTTT. This encodes CASSWIAGQLNTGELFF.

This clonotype was found many times. The V call is TRBV7-9, the J call TRBJ2-5; D is uncertain. The CDR3 extends over 16 amino acids. Deletions cut 1 base from V and 0 bases from J, with 12 bases between. Germline values: CDR1 SEHNR, CDR2 FQNEAQ (reference sequence). CDR3 amino acids: CASSLVRGPNQETQYF. The CDR3 DNA reads TGTGCCAGCAGCTTAGTTCGTGGGCCGAACCAAGAGACCCAGTACTTC.

In its sample, this clonotype was seen many times. The chain recombines TRBV12-5 with TRBJ1-1; 8 bases agree with TRBD1. The trim removed 6 bases at V and 5 bases at J, leaving 11 bases unmatched. Germline V gene sequence: CDR1 LGHNT, CDR2 FRNRAP. There are 15 residues in the CDR3. In DNA form, the CDR3 reads TGTGCTAGTGGCCAAGGACAGGGTGATTGGACTGAAGCTTTCTTT. The encoded protein is CASGQGQGDWTEAFF. Together with reference TRBV12-5 and TRBJ1-1, the CDR3 gives the full variable domain: DARVTQTPRHKVTEMGQEVTMRCQPILGHNTVFWYRQTMMQGLELLAYFRNRAPLDDSGMPKDRFSAEMPDATLATLKIQPSEPRDSAVYFCASGQGQGDWTEAFFGQGTRLTVV.

This clonotype was detected ten times or more. In DNA form, the CDR3 reads TGTGCCAGCAGCTTAGAGGCAGGGGGTTTTGGCAGCGAAGCTTTCTTT. Protein: CASSLEAGGFGSEAFF. The rearrangement links TRBV5-8 to TRBJ1-1, with 7 bases matching TRBD1. CDR1 and CDR2 from the germline V gene are SGHTS and YDEGEE. The V gene end was trimmed by 2 bases and the J gene end by 8 bases; junction bases not matched to a gene: 15. The CDR3 has 16 amino acids.

This clonotype was seen ten or more times. The chain couples TRBV7-8 to TRBJ2-1, with TRBD2 matching 8 bases. V was pared by 1 base and J by 7 bases, with 6 bases of the junction left unmatched. The CDR3 sequence is 15 residues long. CDR1 is SGHVS and CDR2 is FQNEAQ in the germline V gene. The CDR3 DNA sequence: TGTGCCAGCAGCTTAGTACGGGGGGGCCGAAATGAGCAGTTCTTC. It yields the protein CASSLVRGGRNEQFF.

The chain has TRBV11-2 and TRBJ1-2, with TRBD1 matching 11 bases. Germline V gives CDR1 SGHAT, CDR2 FQNNGV. V was pared by 4 bases and J by 10 bases, with 5 bases of the junction left unmatched. This CDR3 comprises 13 residues. The CDR3 coding sequence is TGTGCCAGCAGCTCGGACAGGGGGCCAGTCTACACCTTC. It codes for CASSSDRGPVYTF.

This clonotype has at least ten counts. The rearrangement joins TRBV6-1 to TRBJ1-1, with a possible D match to TRBD1 (6 bases). Germline V CDR1 and CDR2: MNHNS, SASEGT. The CDR3 consists of 14 residues. The V and J ends lost 3 bases and 4 bases respectively, with 12 bases between them. CDR3 loop: CASSDQGLATEAFF. The DNA of the CDR3 is TGTGCCAGCAGTGACCAGGGGCTGGCCACTGAAGCTTTCTTT.

This clonotype was detected many times. The chain carries TRBV11-2 and TRBJ2-5, with D possibly being TRBD1 (5 bases). Deletions cut 3 bases from V and 5 bases from J, with 13 bases between. CDR3 size: 14 residues. Germline CDR1 reads SGHAT; CDR2 reads FQNNGV. CDR3 region: CASSFAPGSETQYF. For the CDR3, the DNA is TGTGCCAGCAGCTTCGCCCCAGGGTCCGAGACCCAGTACTTC.

Of note for this clonotype: This may arise from a read error, as a much more abundant clone is one base away. The gene calls are TRBV18 and TRBJ1-5; D not certain. The V gene's germline CDR1 is KGHSH and CDR2 LQKENI. The CDR3 is 14 amino acids. CDR3 residues: CASAPGRNGQPQHF. In nucleotides, the CDR3 is TGTGCCAGCGCACCGGGTCGAAATGGCCAGCCCCAGCATTTT.

This rearrangement joins TRBV27 to TRBJ2-2; no definite D call. This CDR3 comprises 13 residues. Trimming shortened V by 8 bases and J by 1 base, and 8 bases separated the two germline ends. Germline-derived CDR1 and CDR2 are MNHEY and SMNVEV (reference sequence). The CDR3 reads CASQTLNTGELFF. The CDR3 nucleotides are TGTGCCAGCCAGACTCTGAACACCGGGGAGCTGTTTTTT.

The rearrangement uses TRBV4-1 and TRBJ1-1, with D uncertain. The length of the CDR3 is 13 residues. CDR1 and CDR2 (germline): MGHRA, YSYEKL. Trimming cost V 0 bases and J 7 bases, with 9 bases left between them. The DNA for the CDR3 is TGCGCCAGCAGCCAAGACCTCGGGAATGAAGCTTTCTTT. It specifies CASSQDLGNEAFF.